This record looks at one TCR beta chain sequence and its context. The clone's antigen remains unknown. Base qualities are not recorded, but no much larger clone differs from it by a single base. High-throughput TCR beta sequencing profiled peripheral blood CD8+ and CD4+ T cells from healthy donors, Susac syndrome patients and multiple sclerosis patients. Healthy donors were included as age- and sex-matched controls. Bulk CD8+ and CD4+ T cells were purified magnetically by negative isolation, whereas CD8+ TEMRA cells were enriched by FACS. Blood was drawn into EDTA tubes, processed within 24 hours, and PBMCs were isolated by density gradient centrifugation. PBMCs destined for TCR sequencing were cryopreserved in liquid nitrogen and later thawed in a 37 °C water bath. Purity of sorted or isolated CD4+, CD8+ and CD8+ TEMRA cells was at least 90%. This entry belongs to a study of CD8 T cells in Susac syndrome (dated by TCRdb to about 2019). For the study in its entirety: Repertoire sequencing was used to test whether CD8+ T cell activation and differentiation in Susac syndrome was antigen driven. General conclusions and limits of the study: The TCR sequencing and HLA analysis was acknowledged to have included a relatively small number of individuals.

RNA was extracted using the RNeasy kit, and about 0.45 to 1 ug of the RNA was reverse transcribed with random hexamers. The immunoSEQ multiplex PCR assay, covering 54 Vbeta and 13 Jbeta segments, was used to amplify TCR beta CDR3 regions. PCR amplification bias was corrected using a synthetic template baseline for primer optimization and computational correction. The paper's processing steps were these. Reads were annotated to V, D and J genes according to IMGT and were analyzed with immunoSEQ Analyzer, with only productive sequences retained. Clonality was computed as one minus Shannon entropy normalized by log2 of the number of productive unique sequences. For each patient and control, public and private clones were evaluated among the 100 most prevalent clones. A clone was defined as Susac-specific if it was absent from the healthy and MS cohorts, from more than 850 published viral clones and from other ImmuneACCESS disease sequences. TCRdb trimmed the raw reads at Q25, called clones with MiXCR and kept productive beta chains. Each record represents a unique CDR3 protein, reported with the most common genes and DNA among its rows. These V and J calls rely on TCRdb rather than the paper's analysis. Across this sample there are around 190,000 distinct CDR3 sequences, with about 94% seen only once. The ten biggest clones cover approximately 0.1% of the sample.

CDR1 SGHRS and CDR2 YFSETQ are derived from the germline V gene. CDR3 length: 15 amino acids, cysteine to phenylalanine. Of the read, only the CDR3 DNA is kept; its 45 bases are in frame from base 1. A distance of 8 bases separates the germline ends of V and J, which lose 4 bases and 0 bases respectively. The source material was CD4+ T cells from PBMCs. The V and J segments used are TRBV5-1 and TRBJ2-6, with no confidently assigned D gene. The source of this sequence is a human donor in good health. The CDR3 region: CASSGKLSGANVLTF. The sequenced DNA: TGCGCCAGCAGCGGAAAACTCTCTGGGGCCAACGTCCTGACTTTC.